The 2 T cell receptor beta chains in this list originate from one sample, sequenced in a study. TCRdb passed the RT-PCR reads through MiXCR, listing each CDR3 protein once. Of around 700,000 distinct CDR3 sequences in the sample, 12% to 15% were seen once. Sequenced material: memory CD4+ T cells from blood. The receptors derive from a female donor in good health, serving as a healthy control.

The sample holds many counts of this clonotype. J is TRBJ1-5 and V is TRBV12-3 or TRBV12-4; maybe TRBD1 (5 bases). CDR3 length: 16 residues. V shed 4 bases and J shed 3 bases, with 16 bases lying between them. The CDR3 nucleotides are TGTGCCAGCAGTTCTACGGCCGGGACTTTCAATCAGCCCCAGCATTTT. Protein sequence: CASSSTAGTFNQPQHF.

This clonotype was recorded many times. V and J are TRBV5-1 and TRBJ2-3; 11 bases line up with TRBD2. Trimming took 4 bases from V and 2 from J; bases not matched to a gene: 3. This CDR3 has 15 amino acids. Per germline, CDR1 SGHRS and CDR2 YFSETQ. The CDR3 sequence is CASSLAGGYTDTQYF. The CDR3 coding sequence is TGCGCCAGCAGCCTAGCGGGAGGTTACACAGATACGCAGTATTTT. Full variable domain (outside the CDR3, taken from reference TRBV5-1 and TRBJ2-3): KAGVTQTPRYLIKTRGQQVTLSCSPISGHRSVSWYQQTPGQGLQFLFEYFSETQRNKGNFPGRFSGRQFSNSRSEMNVSTLELGDSALYLCASSLAGGYTDTQYFGPGTRLTVL.